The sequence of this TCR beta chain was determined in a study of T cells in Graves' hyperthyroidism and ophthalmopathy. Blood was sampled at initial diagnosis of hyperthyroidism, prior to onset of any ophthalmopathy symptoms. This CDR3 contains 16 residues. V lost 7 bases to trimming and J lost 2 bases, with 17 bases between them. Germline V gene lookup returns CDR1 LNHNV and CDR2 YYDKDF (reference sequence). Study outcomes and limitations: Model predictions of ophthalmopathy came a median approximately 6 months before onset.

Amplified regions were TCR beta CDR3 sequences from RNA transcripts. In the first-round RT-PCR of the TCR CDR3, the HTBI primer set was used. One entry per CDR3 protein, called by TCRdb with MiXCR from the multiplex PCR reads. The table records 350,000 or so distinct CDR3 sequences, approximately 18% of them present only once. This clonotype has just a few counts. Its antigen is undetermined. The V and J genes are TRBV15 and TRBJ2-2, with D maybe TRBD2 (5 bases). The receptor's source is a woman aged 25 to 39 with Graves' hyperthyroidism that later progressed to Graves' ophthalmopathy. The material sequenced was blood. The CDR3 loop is CATNLATVSNTGELFF. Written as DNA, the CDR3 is TGTGCCACCAACCTAGCTACGGTTTCAAACACCGGGGAGCTGTTTTTT. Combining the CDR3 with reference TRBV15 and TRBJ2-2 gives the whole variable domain DAMVIQNPRYQVTQFGKPVTLSCSQTLNHNVMYWYQQKSSQAPKLLFHYYDKDFNNEADTPDNFQSRRPNTSFCFLDIRSPGLGDTAMYLCATNLATVSNTGELFFGEGSRLTVL.